These 25 T cell receptor beta chains share one sample of origin, sequenced in a study of blood T cell repertoires in COVID-19. TCRdb's table, derived via immunoSEQ multiplex PCR, lists solely in-frame clones and lacks some. The sample comprises about 260,000 clones, roughly 90% of which are singletons, and roughly 4% rests with the top ten. The specimen was peripheral blood. The receptors were sampled from a man in his fifties or sixties who had recovered from COVID-19.

The DNA for the CDR3 is TGCAGCGTCATAACCCTCACTAGTAGTCGTGAAGATACGCAGTATTTT. Encoded protein: CSVITLTSSREDTQYF. The rearrangement uses TRBV29-1 and TRBJ2-3, with D possibly TRBD2 on 5 matching bases. Trimming stripped 6 bases from V and 5 bases from J, with 24 bases between. Germline assignment: CDR1 SQVTM and CDR2 ANQGSEA. The CDR3 sequence is 16 residues long.

The gene calls are TRBV7-2 and TRBJ2-7, with 7 bases aligning to TRBD1. The CDR3 spans 13 residues. Trimming removed 1 base from V and 4 bases from J; junction bases left unmatched: 1. Germline CDR1 SGHTA, CDR2 FQGNSA. Here the CDR3 reads CASSLDRGYEQYF. The CDR3 DNA is TGTGCCAGCAGCTTAGACAGGGGTTACGAGCAGTACTTC. The variable domain in full, completed from reference TRBV7-2 and TRBJ2-7, reads GAGVSQSPSNKVTEKGKDVELRCDPISGHTALYWYRQSLGQGLEFLIYFQGNSAPDKSGLPSDRFSAERTGGSVSTLTIQRTQQEDSAVYLCASSLDRGYEQYFGPGTRLTVT.

There are a few counts of this clone. The chain joins TRBV6-5 to TRBJ1-5; D is uncertain. The CDR3 is 14 amino acids. V dropped 7 bases and J dropped 0 bases, with 10 bases sitting between them. Germline-derived CDR1 and CDR2 are MNHEY and SVGAGI. CDR3 region: CASNGEYSNQPQHF. The CDR3 DNA sequence: TGTGCCAGCAACGGAGAGTATAGCAATCAGCCCCAGCATTTT.

The gene calls are TRBV5-5 and TRBJ2-5; TRBD1 aligns across 9 bases. The J segment lost 4 bases and the V segment lost 0 bases, leaving 4 bases of the junction unmatched. The CDR3 is 15 residues long. Germline V lookup: CDR1 SGHKS, CDR2 YYEKEE (reference sequence). Here the CDR3 DNA reads TGTGCCAGCAGCTTGGGCACAGGGGGCGTAGAGACCCAGTACTTC. Residues: CASSLGTGGVETQYF. Drawing the rest from reference TRBV5-5 and TRBJ2-5, the complete variable domain is DAGVTQSPTHLIKTRGQQVTLRCSPISGHKSVSWYQQVLGQGPQFIFQYYEKEERGRGNFPDRFSARQFPNYSSELNVNALLLGDSALYLCASSLGTGGVETQYFGPGTRLLVL.

The V call is TRBV7-8, the J call TRBJ2-7, with no clear D. The CDR3 length is 11 residues. The germline CDR1 and CDR2 sequences are SGHVS and FQNEAQ. V shed 5 bases and J shed 5 bases, with 7 bases lying between them. The CDR3 region is CASSGGDEQYF. The CDR3 nucleotides read TGTGCCAGCAGCGGTGGAGACGAGCAGTACTTC.

This chain connects TRBV7-2 to TRBJ2-2; TRBD2 might be the D (6 bases). The CDR3 loop spans 15 amino acids. In germline, CDR1 is SGHTA, CDR2 FQGNSA. The V end was cut by 5 bases, the J end by 4 bases, with 14 bases between. CDR3 in amino acids: CASSNGTVPTGELFF. CDR3 nucleotide sequence: TGTGCCAGCAGCAACGGGACTGTACCCACCGGGGAGCTGTTTTTT.

In nucleotides, the CDR3 is TGTGCCAGCAGTCAGGACAGGGAAGAAACAGATACGCAGTATTTT. Amino acid sequence: CASSQDREETDTQYF. This chain uses TRBV25-1 with TRBJ2-3, with 8 nucleotides matching TRBD1. V shed 5 bases and J 3 bases; nucleotides not matched to a gene: 7. Germline CDR1 MGHDK, CDR2 SYGVNS. CDR3 size: 15 residues.

V and J are TRBV9 and TRBJ1-1; 10 nucleotides match TRBD1. Germline V gives CDR1 SGDLS, CDR2 YYNGEE. This CDR3 contains 16 residues. The J segment lost 3 bases and the V segment lost 0 bases, leaving 5 bases of the junction unmatched. The CDR3 nucleotides read TGTGCCAGCAGCGTAGAAATCGGGACAGGGGACACTGAAGCTTTCTTT. It yields the protein CASSVEIGTGDTEAFF.

This clone was seen just once. The V gene is TRBV7-2, the J gene TRBJ1-5; TRBD1 might be the D (5 bases). V gave up 3 bases and J gave up 4 bases, with 10 bases separating them. The germline gives CDR1 SGHTA, CDR2 FQGNSA. The CDR3 covers 14 residues. CDR3 DNA sequence: TGTGCCAGCAGCTTCGGCGGGACGAATCAGCCCCAGCATTTT. It translates to CASSFGGTNQPQHF.

This clone has a single count. The chain links TRBV7-9 to TRBJ2-1, with 9 bases fitting TRBD2. The germline CDR1 and CDR2 sequences are SEHNR and FQNEAQ (reference sequence). V gave up 6 bases and J gave up 6 bases; unmatched junction bases: 6. CDR3 length: 14 amino acids. The CDR3 loop is CASRSLAGTNEQFF. The CDR3 DNA sequence: TGTGCCAGCAGGTCTCTAGCGGGGACCAATGAGCAGTTCTTC.

V and J are TRBV4-1 and TRBJ1-1; D remains ambiguous. Germline-derived CDR1 and CDR2 are MGHRA and YSYEKL. V was cut by 0 bases and J by 4 bases, with 6 bases left in between. The CDR3 is 13 amino acids. The CDR3 loop is CASSQETATEAFF. CDR3 DNA: TGCGCCAGCAGCCAAGAAACAGCCACTGAAGCTTTCTTT.

This chain uses TRBV6-2 or TRBV6-3 with TRBJ2-1, with TRBD2 matching over 10 bases. J was trimmed by 1 base and V by 0 bases; bases with no gene match: 3. The germline V gene encodes CDR1 MNHEY and CDR2 SVGEGT. This CDR3 contains 17 residues. CDR3 DNA: TGTGCCAGCAGTTACTCGCCAGCGGGGGGGTCCTACAATGAGCAGTTCTTC. This codes for CASSYSPAGGSYNEQFF.

The chain employs TRBV5-4 and TRBJ1-1; D is perhaps TRBD1 (6 bases). This CDR3 region has 14 residues. Trimming removed 4 bases at V and 4 bases at J, with 14 bases between. In germline, CDR1 is SGHNT, CDR2 YYREEE (reference sequence). As DNA, the CDR3 is TGTGCCAGCAGCGCCCAAGGGGGACCCACTGAAGCTTTCTTT. Translating gives CASSAQGGPTEAFF.

The chain recombines TRBV4-2 with TRBJ1-5; 9 bases are a match to TRBD1. Germline assignment: CDR1 LGHNA and CDR2 YNFKEQ. This CDR3 has 16 amino acids. J gave up 2 bases and V 1 base, and 3 bases lay outside the gene matches. The DNA of the CDR3 is TGTGCCAGCAGCCAAGGGACAGGGGAGGGCAATCAGCCCCAGCATTTT. The encoded protein is CASSQGTGEGNQPQHF.

This rearrangement joins TRBV5-4 to TRBJ1-1; D ambiguous. V was trimmed by 4 bases and J by 5 bases, leaving 15 bases between them. CDR3 length equals 14 residues. Germline CDR1 SGHNT, CDR2 YYREEE (reference sequence). The CDR3 loop is CASSLSNVRTEAFF. The CDR3 bases are TGTGCCAGCAGCCTGTCGAACGTCAGGACTGAAGCTTTCTTT.

The chain has TRBV7-9 and TRBJ1-1; TRBD1 might be the D (5 bases). Germline values: CDR1 SEHNR, CDR2 FQNEAQ (reference sequence). This CDR3 contains 15 residues. The germline V and J ends were trimmed by 2 bases and 1 base, with 11 bases remaining between them. The CDR3, as DNA: TGTGCCAGCAGCTTACGGCAGGGTTCGAACACTGAAGCTTTCTTT. Its translation: CASSLRQGSNTEAFF.

V usage is TRBV28 and J usage is TRBJ1-2, with D perhaps TRBD1 (5 bases). Germline V gives CDR1 MDHEN, CDR2 SYDVKM. The V end lost 3 bases, the J end lost 8 bases, and 19 bases lay between the germline ends. There are 15 residues in the CDR3. This chain's CDR3 is CASSFFGGTSGGYTF. CDR3 bases: TGTGCCAGCAGTTTCTTCGGAGGGACGTCGGGGGGCTACACCTTC.

The chain carries TRBV27 and TRBJ1-6, with 9 bases that match TRBD1. This CDR3 comprises 15 residues. Trimming took 0 bases from V and 10 from J; bases not matched to a gene: 4. Germline CDR1 is MNHEY and CDR2 is SMNVEV (reference sequence). The chain's CDR3 is CASSLSPDRGSPLHF. Written as DNA, the CDR3 is TGTGCCAGCAGTTTATCCCCGGACAGGGGCTCACCCCTCCACTTT.

The chain uses TRBV4-2 and TRBJ1-4; tentative D call: TRBD1 (5 bases). Germline CDR1 and CDR2: LGHNA and YNFKEQ. The length of the CDR3 is 15 residues. Trimming removed 4 bases from V and 8 bases from J, with 17 bases in between. This chain's CDR3 is CASSLTLRGREKLFF. The DNA for the CDR3 is TGTGCCAGCAGCCTTACCCTGCGGGGACGGGAAAAACTGTTTTTT.

This clone was found a few times. The V call is TRBV5-1, the J call TRBJ2-2; 10 nucleotides agree with TRBD2. V shed 0 bases and J 1 base; nucleotides not matched to a gene: 0. From germline, CDR1 is SGHRS and CDR2 YFSETQ. There are 16 residues in the CDR3. CDR3 sequence reads: CASSLGLAGNTGELFF. Written as DNA, the CDR3 is TGCGCCAGCAGCTTGGGACTAGCGGGGAACACCGGGGAGCTGTTTTTT.

The chain is built from TRBV2 and TRBJ1-3; the D gene is possibly TRBD1 (6 bases). This CDR3 is built from 15 residues. The germline CDR1 and CDR2 sequences are SNHLY and FYNNEI. The germline V and J ends were trimmed by 7 bases and 4 bases, with 17 bases remaining between them. CDR3 bases: TGTGCCAGCACGCGGGGCGGGGGCAAAGGAAACACCATATATTTT. It encodes CASTRGGGKGNTIYF.

The rearrangement links TRBV19 to TRBJ2-3; a possible D gene is TRBD1 (5 bases). Germline CDR1 is LNHDA and CDR2 is SQIVND (reference sequence). There are 13 residues in the CDR3. V lost 8 bases and J lost 0, with 9 bases in between. CDR3 coding DNA: TGTGCCAGTCGACAGACTAGCACAGATACGCAGTATTTT. This gives the protein CASRQTSTDTQYF.

This clone was seen just once. The J gene is TRBJ2-1, the V gene TRBV11-2; unclear D gene. The CDR3 is made up of 15 amino acids. In germline, CDR1 is SGHAT, CDR2 FQNNGV. The germline V and J ends were trimmed by 6 bases and 1 base, with 13 bases remaining between them. CDR3 protein: CASRSPVISYNEQFF. CDR3 DNA: TGTGCCAGCAGAAGCCCCGTTATATCCTACAATGAGCAGTTCTTC.

This chain joins TRBV9 and TRBJ2-2, with D uncertain. Germline lookup yields CDR1 SGDLS and CDR2 YYNGEE. This CDR3 is 11 amino acids long. V was shortened by 4 bases and J by 8 bases, with 6 bases between the two germline ends. CDR3 protein: CASSKTGELFF. For the CDR3, the DNA is TGTGCCAGCAGCAAAACAGGGGAGCTGTTTTTT.

This chain connects TRBV30 to TRBJ2-3; TRBD2 might be the D (7 bases). Trimming shortened V by 3 bases and J by 6 bases, and 13 bases separated the two germline ends. Germline V gene data show CDR1 as GTSNPN and CDR2 as SVGIG (reference sequence). The CDR3 is made up of 13 amino acids. This chain's CDR3 is CAWRFGGPDTQYF. CDR3 DNA: TGTGCCTGGAGGTTCGGGGGGCCCGATACGCAGTATTTT.